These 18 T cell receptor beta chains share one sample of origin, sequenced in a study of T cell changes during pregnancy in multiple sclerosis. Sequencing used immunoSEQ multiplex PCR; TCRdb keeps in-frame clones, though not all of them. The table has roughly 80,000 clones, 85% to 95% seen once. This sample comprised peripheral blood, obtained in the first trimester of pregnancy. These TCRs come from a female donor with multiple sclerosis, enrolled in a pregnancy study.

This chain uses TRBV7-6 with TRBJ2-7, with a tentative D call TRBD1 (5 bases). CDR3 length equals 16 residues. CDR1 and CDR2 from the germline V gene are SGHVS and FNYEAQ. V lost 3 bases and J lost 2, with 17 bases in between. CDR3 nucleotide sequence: TGTGCCAGCAGCTTGCCCGATCAGGGCTTCACCTACGAGCAGTACTTC. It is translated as CASSLPDQGFTYEQYF.

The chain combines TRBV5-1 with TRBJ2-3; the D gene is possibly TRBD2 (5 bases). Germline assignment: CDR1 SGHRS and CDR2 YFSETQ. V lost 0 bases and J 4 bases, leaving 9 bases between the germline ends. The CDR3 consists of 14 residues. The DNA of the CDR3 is TGCGCCAGCAGCTTGGGAGGGTTCCCAGATACGCAGTATTTT. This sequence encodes CASSLGGFPDTQYF.

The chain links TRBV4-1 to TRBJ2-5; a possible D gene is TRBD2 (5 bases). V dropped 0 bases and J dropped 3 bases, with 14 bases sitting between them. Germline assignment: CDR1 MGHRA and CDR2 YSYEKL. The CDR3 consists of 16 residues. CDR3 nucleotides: TGCGCCAGCAGCCAAGAGTTCCCGGGATCAAAAGAGACCCAGTACTTC. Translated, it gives CASSQEFPGSKETQYF.

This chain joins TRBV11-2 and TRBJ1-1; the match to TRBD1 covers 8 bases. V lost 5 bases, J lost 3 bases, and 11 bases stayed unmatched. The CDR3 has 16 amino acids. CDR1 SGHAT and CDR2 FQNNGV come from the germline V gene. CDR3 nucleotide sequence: TGTGCCAGCAGCCCCGACAGGGGAGGGGAAGACACTGAAGCTTTCTTT. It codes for CASSPDRGGEDTEAFF.

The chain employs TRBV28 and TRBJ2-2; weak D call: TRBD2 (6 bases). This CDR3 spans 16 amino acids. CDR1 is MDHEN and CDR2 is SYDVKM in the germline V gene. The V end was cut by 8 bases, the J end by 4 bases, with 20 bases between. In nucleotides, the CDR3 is TGTGCCAGCGTCTGGGGGAGCGGGCGACTCACCGGGGAGCTGTTTTTT. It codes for CASVWGSGRLTGELFF.

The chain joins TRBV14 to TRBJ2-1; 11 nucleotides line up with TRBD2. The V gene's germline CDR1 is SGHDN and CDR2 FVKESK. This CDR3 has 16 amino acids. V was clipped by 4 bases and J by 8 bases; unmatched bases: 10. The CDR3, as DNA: TGTGCCAGCAGCCTATTAGCGGGGGGGCCCCTCCATGAGCAGTTCTTC. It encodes CASSLLAGGPLHEQFF.

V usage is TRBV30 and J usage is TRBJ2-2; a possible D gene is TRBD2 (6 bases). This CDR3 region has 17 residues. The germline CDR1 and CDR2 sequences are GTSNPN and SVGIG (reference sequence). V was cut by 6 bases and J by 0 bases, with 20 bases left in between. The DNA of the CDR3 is TGTGCCTGCAGGTTCTGGACTACTCACCCGAACACCGGGGAGCTGTTTTTT. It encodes CACRFWTTHPNTGELFF.

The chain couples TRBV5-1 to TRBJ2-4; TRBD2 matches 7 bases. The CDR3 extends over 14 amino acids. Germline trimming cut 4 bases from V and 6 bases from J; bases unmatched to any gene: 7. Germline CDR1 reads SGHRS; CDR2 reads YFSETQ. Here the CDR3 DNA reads TGCGCCAGCAGCGGCTGGGCTAGCGGAAACATTCAGTACTTC. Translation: CASSGWASGNIQYF.

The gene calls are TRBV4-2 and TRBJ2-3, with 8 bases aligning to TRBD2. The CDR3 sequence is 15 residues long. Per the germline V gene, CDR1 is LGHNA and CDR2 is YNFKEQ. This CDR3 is CRGGPISASTDTQYF. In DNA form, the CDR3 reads TGTCGGGGGGGGCCTATCTCCGCTAGCACAGATACGCAGTATTTT.

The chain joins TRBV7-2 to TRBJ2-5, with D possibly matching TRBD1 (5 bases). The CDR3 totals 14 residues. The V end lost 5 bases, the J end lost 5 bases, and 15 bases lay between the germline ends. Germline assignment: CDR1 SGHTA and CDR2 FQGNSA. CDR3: CASSPLRGAETQYF. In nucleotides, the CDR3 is TGTGCCAGCAGCCCTCTAAGGGGCGCCGAGACCCAGTACTTC.

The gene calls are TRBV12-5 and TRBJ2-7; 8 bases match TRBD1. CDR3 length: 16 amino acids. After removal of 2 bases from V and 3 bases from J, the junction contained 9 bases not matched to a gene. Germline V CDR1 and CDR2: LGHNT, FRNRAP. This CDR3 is CASGLPDRGSYYEQYF. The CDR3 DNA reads TGTGCTAGTGGTTTGCCCGACAGGGGTTCCTACTACGAGCAGTACTTC.

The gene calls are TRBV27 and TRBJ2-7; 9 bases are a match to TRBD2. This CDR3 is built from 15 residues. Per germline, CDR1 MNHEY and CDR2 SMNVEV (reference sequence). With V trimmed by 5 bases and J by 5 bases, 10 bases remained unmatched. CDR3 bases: TGTGCCAGCAGTCCAAGGGGCGGGAGGGCCGACGAGCAGTACTTC. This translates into CASSPRGGRADEQYF.

CDR3 in DNA: TGTGCCAGCAGCTTCCTCAACACCGGGGAGCTGTTTTTT. This translates into CASSFLNTGELFF. V gene TRBV7-3 combines with J gene TRBJ2-2; D is unresolved. Germline loops: CDR1 SGHTA, CDR2 FQGTGA. Trimming cost V 3 bases and J 2 bases, with 4 bases left between them. This CDR3 has 13 amino acids. The full variable domain, with the rest looked up from reference TRBV7-3 and TRBJ2-2, is GAGVSQTPSNKVTEKGKYVELRCDPISGHTALYWYRQSLGQGPEFLIYFQGTGAADDSGLPNDRFFAVRPEGSVSTLKIQRTERGDSAVYLCASSFLNTGELFFGEGSRLTVL.

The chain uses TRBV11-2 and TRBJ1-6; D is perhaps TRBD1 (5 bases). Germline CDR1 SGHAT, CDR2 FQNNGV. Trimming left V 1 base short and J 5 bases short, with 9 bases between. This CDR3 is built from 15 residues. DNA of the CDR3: TGTGCCAGCAGCTTAGGTCAGGGAAATAATTCACCCCTCCACTTT. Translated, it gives CASSLGQGNNSPLHF.

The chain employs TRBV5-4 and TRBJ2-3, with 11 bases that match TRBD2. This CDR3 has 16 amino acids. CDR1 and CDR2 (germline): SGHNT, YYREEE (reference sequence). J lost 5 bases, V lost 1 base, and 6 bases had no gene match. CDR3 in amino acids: CASSLLLAGGGDTQYF. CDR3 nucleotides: TGTGCCAGCAGCTTGTTATTAGCGGGAGGGGGAGATACGCAGTATTTT.

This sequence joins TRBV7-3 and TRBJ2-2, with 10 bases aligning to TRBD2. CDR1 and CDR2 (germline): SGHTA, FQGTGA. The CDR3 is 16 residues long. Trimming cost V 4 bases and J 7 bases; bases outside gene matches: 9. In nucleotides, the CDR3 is TGTGCCAGCAGCTCCGCCGGGACTAGCGTTGGCGGGGAGCTGTTTTTT. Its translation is CASSSAGTSVGGELFF.

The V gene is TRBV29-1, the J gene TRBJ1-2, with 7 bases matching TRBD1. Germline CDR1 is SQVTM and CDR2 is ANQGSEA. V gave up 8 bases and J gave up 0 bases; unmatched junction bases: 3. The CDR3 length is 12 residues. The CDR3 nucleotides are TGCAGCCTGACAGGGCCTAACTATGGCTACACCTTC. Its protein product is CSLTGPNYGYTF. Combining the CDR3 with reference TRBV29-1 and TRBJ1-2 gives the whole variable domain SAVISQKPSRDICQRGTSLTIQCQVDSQVTMMFWYRQQPGQSLTLIATANQGSEATYESGFVIDKFPISRPNLTFSTLTVSNMSPEDSSIYLCSLTGPNYGYTFGSGTRLTVV.

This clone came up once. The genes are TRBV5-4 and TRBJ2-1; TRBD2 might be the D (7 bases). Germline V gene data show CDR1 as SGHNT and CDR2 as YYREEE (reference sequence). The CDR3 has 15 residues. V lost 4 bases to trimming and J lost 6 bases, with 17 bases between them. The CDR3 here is CASSPGLRGLNEQFF. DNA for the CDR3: TGTGCCAGCAGCCCGGGACTACGGGGGCTCAATGAGCAGTTCTTC.